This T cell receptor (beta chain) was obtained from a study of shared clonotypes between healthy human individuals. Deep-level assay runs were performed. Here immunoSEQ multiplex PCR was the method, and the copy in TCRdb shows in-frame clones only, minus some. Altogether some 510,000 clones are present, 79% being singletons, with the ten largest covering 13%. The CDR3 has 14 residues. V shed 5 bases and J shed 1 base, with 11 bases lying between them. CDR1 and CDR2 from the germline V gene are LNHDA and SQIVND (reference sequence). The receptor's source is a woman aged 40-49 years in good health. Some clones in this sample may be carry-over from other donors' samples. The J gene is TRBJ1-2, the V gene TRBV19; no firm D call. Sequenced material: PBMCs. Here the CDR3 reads CASSEAADNYGYTF. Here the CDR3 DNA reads TGTGCCAGTAGTGAGGCGGCGGATAACTATGGCTACACCTTC.